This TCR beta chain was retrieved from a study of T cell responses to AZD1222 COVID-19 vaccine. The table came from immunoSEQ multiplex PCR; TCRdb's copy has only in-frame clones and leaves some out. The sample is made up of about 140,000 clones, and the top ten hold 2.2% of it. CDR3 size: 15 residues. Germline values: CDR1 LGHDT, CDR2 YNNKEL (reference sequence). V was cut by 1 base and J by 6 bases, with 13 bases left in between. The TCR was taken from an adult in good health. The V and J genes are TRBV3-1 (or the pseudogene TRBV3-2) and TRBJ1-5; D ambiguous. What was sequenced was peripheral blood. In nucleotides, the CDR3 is TGTGCCAGCAGCCAAGGACCTGGGTCGGGTCAGCCCCAGCATTTT. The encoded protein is CASSQGPGSGQPQHF.